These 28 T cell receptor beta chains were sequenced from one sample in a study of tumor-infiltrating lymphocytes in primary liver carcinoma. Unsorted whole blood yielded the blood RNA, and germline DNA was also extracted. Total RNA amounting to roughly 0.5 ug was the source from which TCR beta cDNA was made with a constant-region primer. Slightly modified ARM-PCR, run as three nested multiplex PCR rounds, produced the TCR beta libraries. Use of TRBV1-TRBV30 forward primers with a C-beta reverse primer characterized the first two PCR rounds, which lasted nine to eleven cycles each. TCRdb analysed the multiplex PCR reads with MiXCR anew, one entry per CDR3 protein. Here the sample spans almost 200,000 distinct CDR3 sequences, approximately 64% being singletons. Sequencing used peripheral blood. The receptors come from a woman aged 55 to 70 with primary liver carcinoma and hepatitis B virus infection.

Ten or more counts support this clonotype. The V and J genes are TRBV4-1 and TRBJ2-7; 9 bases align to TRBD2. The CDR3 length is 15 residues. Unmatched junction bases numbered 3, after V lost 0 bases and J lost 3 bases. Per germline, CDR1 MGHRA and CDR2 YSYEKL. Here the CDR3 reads CASSQDVAGVYEQYF. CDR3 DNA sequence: TGCGCCAGCAGCCAAGATGTAGCGGGGGTCTACGAGCAGTACTTC.

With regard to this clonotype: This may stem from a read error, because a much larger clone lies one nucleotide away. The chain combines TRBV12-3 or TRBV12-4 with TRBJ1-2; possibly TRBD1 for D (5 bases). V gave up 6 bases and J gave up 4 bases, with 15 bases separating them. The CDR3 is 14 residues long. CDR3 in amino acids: CASSLLPGPYGYTF. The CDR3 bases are TGTGCCAGCAGCCTGCTGCCGGGACCCTATGGCTACACCTTC.

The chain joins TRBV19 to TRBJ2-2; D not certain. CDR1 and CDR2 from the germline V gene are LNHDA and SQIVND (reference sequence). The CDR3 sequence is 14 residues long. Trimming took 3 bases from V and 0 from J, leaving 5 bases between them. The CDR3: CASSIYTNTGELFF. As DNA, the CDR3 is TGTGCCAGTAGTATTTATACGAACACCGGGGAGCTGTTTTTT. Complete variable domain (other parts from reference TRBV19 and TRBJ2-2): DGGITQSPKYLFRKEGQNVTLSCEQNLNHDAMYWYRQDPGQGLRLIYYSQIVNDFQKGDIAEGYSVSREKKESFPLTVTSAQKNPTAFYLCASSIYTNTGELFFGEGSRLTVL.

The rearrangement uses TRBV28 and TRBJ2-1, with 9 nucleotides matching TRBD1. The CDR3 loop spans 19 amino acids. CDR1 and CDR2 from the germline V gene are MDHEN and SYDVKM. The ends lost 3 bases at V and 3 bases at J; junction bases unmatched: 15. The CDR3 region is CASSFTRGQGTRNYNEQFF. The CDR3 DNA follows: TGTGCCAGCAGTTTCACCCGGGGACAGGGCACACGCAACTACAATGAGCAGTTCTTC.

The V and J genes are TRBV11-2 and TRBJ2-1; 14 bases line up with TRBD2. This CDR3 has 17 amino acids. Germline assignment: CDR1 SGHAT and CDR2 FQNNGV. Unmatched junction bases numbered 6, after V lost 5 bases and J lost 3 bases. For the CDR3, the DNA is TGTGCCAGCAGCCTGACTAGCGGGAGGGCCAACTACAATGAGCAGTTCTTC. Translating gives CASSLTSGRANYNEQFF.

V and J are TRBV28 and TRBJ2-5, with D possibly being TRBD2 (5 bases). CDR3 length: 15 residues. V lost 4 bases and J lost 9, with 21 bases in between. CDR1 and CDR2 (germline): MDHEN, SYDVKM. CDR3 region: CASSSNRTVGVAQYF. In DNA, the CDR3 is TGTGCCAGCAGTTCTAATCGGACCGTGGGAGTGGCCCAGTACTTC. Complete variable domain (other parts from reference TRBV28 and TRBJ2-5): DVKVTQSSRYLVKRTGEKVFLECVQDMDHENMFWYRQDPGLGLRLIYFSYDVKMKEKGDIPEGYSVSREKKERFSLILESASTNQTSMYLCASSSNRTVGVAQYFGPGTRLLVL.

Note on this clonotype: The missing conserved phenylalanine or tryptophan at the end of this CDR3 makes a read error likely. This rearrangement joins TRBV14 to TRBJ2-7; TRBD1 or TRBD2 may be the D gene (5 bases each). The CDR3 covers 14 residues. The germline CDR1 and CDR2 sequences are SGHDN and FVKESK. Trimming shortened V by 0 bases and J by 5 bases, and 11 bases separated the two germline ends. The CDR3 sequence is CASSQEMGVDEQYL. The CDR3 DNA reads TGTGCCAGCAGCCAAGAGATGGGGGTCGACGAGCAGTACTTA.

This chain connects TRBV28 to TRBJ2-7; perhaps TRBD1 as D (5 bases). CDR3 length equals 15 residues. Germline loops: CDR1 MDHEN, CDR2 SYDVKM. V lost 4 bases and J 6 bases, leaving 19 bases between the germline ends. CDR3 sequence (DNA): TGTGCCAGCAGTTCGTTTTTACAGGCTGGTGGCGAGCAGTACTTC. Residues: CASSSFLQAGGEQYF.

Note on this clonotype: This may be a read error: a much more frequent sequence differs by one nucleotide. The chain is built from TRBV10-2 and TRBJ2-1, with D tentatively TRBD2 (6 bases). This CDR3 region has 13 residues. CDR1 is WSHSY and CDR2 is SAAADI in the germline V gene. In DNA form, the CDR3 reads TGCGCCAGCATGCAGGGAGGCTACAGTGAGCAGTTCTTC. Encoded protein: CASMQGGYSEQFF.

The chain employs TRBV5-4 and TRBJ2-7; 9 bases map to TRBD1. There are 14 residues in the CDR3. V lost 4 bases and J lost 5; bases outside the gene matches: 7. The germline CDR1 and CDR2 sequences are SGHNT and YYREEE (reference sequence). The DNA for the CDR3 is TGTGCCAGCAGCGCGGGACAGGGTCGCCACGAGCAGTACTTC. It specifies CASSAGQGRHEQYF.

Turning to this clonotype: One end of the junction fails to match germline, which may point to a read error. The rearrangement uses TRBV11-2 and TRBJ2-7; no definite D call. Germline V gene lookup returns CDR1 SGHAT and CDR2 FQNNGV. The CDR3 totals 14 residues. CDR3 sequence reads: CASTYWWPSYVQYF. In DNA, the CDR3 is TGTGCCAGCACCTATTGGTGGCCCTCCTACGTGCAGTACTTC.

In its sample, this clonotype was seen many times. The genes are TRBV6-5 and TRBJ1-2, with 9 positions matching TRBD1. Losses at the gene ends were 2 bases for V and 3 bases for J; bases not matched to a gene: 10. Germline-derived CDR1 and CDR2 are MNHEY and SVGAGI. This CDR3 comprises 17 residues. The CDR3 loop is CASSYTYGQGRDYGYTF. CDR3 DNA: TGTGCCAGCAGTTACACCTACGGACAGGGGCGAGACTATGGCTACACCTTC.

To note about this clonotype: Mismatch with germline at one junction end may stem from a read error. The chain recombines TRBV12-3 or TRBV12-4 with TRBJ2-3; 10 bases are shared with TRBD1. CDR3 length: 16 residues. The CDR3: CVSSARQGANTDTQYF. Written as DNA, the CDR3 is TGTGTCAGCAGTGCCCGACAGGGGGCGAACACAGATACGCAGTATTTT.

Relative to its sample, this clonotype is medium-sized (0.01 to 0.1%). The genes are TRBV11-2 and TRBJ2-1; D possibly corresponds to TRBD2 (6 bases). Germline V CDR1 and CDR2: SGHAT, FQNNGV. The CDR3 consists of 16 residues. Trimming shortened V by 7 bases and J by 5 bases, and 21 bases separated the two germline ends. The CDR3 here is CASKWLRGRTDNEQFF. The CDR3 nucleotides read TGTGCCAGCAAGTGGTTACGGGGGAGAACGGACAATGAGCAGTTCTTC.

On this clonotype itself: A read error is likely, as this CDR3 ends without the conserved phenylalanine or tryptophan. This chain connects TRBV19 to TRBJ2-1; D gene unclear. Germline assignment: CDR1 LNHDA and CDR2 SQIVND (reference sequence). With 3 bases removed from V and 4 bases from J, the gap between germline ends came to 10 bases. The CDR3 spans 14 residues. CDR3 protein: CASSMGKSYNEQFL. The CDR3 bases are TGTGCCAGTAGTATGGGCAAATCTTACAATGAGCAGTTCCTC.

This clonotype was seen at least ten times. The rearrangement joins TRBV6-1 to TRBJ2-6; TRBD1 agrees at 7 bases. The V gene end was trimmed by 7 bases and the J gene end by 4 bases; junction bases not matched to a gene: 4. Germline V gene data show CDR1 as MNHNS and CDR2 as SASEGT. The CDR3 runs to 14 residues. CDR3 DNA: TGTGCCAGCACTCTAGGGGGCGGGGCCAACGTCCTGACTTTC. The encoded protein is CASTLGGGANVLTF.

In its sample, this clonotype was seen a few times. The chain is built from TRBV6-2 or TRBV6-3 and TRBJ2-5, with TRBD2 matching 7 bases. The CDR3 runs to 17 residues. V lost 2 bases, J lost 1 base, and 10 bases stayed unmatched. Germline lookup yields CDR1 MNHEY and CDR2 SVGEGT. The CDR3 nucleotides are TGTGCCAGCAGTTACCCCCCGCTAGCGGCACCCCAAGAGACCCAGTACTTC. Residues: CASSYPPLAAPQETQYF.

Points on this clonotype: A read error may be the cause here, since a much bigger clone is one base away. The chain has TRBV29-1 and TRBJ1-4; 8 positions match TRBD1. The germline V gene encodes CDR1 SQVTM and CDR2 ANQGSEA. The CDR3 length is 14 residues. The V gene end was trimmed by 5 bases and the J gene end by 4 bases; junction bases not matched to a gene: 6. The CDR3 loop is CSVRDTGGNEKLFF. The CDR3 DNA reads TGCAGCGTTAGAGATACAGGGGGTAATGAAAAACTGTTTTTT.

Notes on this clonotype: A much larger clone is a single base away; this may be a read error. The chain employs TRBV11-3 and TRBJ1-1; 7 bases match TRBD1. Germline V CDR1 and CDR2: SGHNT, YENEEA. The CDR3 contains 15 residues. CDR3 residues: CACSLGDSRGTEAFF. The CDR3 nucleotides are TGTGCCTGCAGCTTAGGGGACAGCCGCGGCACTGAAGCTTTCTTT.

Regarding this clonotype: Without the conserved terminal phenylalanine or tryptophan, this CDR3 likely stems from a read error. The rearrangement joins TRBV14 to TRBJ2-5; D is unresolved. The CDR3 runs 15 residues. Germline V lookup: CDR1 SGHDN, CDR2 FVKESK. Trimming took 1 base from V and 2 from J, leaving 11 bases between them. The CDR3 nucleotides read TGTGCCAGCAGCCAAGGGATAAACAGACAAGAGACCCAGTACATC. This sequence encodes CASSQGINRQETQYI.

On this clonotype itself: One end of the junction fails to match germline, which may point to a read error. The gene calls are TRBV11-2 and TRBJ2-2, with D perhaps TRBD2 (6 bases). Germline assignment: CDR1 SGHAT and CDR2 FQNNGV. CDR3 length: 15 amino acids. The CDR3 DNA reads TGTGCCAGCAGCTTATTTGGGGGGAGCACCGGGGAGCTGCTTTTT. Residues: CASSLFGGSTGELLF.

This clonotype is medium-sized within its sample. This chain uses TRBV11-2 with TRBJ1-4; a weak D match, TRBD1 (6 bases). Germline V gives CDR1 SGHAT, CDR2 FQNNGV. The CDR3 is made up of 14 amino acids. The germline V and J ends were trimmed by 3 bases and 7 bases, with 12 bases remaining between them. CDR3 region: CASSFRDKGEKLFF. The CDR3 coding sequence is TGTGCCAGCAGCTTCCGGGACAAGGGTGAAAAACTGTTTTTT.

The CDR3 loop is CSDKDSGETQYF. The CDR3 region has the DNA TGCAGCGATAAGGACAGTGGAGAGACCCAGTACTTC. V usage is TRBV29-1 and J usage is TRBJ2-5, with TRBD1 as a possible D gene (6 bases). This CDR3 spans 12 amino acids. Trimming took 7 bases from V and 4 from J, leaving 13 bases between them. Germline values: CDR1 SQVTM, CDR2 ANQGSEA.

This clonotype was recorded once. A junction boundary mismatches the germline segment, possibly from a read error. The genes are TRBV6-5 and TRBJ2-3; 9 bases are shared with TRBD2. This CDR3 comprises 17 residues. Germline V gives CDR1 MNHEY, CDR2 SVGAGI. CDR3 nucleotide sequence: TGTGCCAGGAGTTACTCCCCGCTAGCGGGACACATAGATAAGCAGTATTTT. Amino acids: CARSYSPLAGHIDKQYF.

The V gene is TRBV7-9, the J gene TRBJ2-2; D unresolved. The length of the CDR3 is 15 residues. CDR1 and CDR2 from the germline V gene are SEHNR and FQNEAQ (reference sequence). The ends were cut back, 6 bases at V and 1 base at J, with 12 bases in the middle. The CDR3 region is CASRGGKGNTGELFF. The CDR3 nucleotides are TGTGCCAGCAGAGGTGGAAAGGGGAACACCGGGGAGCTGTTTTTT. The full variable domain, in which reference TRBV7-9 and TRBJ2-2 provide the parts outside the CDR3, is DTGVSQNPRHKITKRGQNVTFRCDPISEHNRLYWYRQTLGQGPEFLTYFQNEAQLEKSRLLSDRFSAERPKGSFSTLEIQRTEQGDSAMYLCASRGGKGNTGELFFGEGSRLTVL.

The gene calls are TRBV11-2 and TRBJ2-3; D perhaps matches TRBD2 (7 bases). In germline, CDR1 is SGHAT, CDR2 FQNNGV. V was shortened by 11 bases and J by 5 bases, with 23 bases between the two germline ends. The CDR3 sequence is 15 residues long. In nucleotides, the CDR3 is TGTGCCTTCAACGCACAGAGGGGGGGCTTAGATACGCAGTATTTT. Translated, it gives CAFNAQRGGLDTQYF.

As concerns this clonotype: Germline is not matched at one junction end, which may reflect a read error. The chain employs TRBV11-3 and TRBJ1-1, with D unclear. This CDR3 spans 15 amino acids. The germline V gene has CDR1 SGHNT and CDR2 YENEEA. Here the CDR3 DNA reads TGTGCCAGCAGCTTGGGTCCAAAGTCGAACATTGAAGTTTTCTTT. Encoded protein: CASSLGPKSNIEVFF.

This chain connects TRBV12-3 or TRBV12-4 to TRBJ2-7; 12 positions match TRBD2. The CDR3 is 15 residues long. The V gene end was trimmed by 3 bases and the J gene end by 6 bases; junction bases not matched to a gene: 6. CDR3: CASSFRLAGAAEQYF. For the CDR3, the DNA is TGTGCCAGCAGTTTTAGACTAGCGGGAGCTGCCGAGCAGTACTTC.